This record covers a single T cell receptor (beta chain). This entry comes from a study of blood T cell repertoires in COVID-19. The table came from immunoSEQ multiplex PCR; TCRdb's copy has only in-frame clones and leaves some out. This repertoire shows 300,000 to 450,000 clones, about 92% found once; its top ten account for 3.9%. The CDR3 runs to 12 residues. Trimming stripped 2 bases from V and 7 bases from J, with 6 bases between. The germline gives CDR1 SGHRS, CDR2 YFSETQ. The receptor's source is a woman in her sixties or seventies with COVID-19, enrolled during active disease. V gene TRBV5-1 combines with J gene TRBJ2-2; D is unclear. Material: peripheral blood. CDR3 coding DNA: TGCGCCAGCAGCTTATCGGGCGGGGAGCTGTTTTTT. It specifies CASSLSGGELFF.